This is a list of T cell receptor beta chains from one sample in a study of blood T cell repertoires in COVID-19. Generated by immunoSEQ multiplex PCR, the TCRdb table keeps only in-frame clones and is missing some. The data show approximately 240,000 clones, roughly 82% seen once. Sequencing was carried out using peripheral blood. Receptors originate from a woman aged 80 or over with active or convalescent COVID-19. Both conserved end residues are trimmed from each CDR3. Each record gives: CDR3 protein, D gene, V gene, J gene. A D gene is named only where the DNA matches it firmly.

ATNGADQGGTEAF	.	TRBV28	TRBJ1-1
ASSSGPPNEKLF	.	TRBV7-9	TRBJ1-4
ASSHRGGTGELF	TRBD2	TRBV3-1/TRBV3-2	TRBJ2-2
ASGLSGGPSNEQF	TRBD2	TRBV12-5	TRBJ2-1
ASRFGGGDTGELF	.	TRBV7-8	TRBJ2-2
ATLSPQGGGYT	.	TRBV28	TRBJ1-2
ATSRDQGAFYEQY	TRBD1	TRBV15	TRBJ2-7
ASSWGLAFAGARSTDTQY	TRBD2	TRBV27	TRBJ2-3
ASSRDRNSPLH	TRBD1	TRBV6-5	TRBJ1-6
ASSLSGALGETQY	.	TRBV27	TRBJ2-5
ASSRGATEKLF	.	TRBV18	TRBJ1-4
ASRWAEGTEAF	.	TRBV10-1	TRBJ1-1
ASEWGGTSSYNSPLH	.	TRBV28	TRBJ1-6
ASSYSDSRNQPQH	.	TRBV6-2/TRBV6-3	TRBJ1-5